The rows below give T cell receptor beta chains drawn from one sample of a study of pediatric ulcerative colitis. Only in-frame clones appear in the TCRdb table, and some are missing; sequencing was by immunoSEQ multiplex PCR. Counted here are about 36,000 clones, around 73% occurring once; the ten biggest clones make up 0.65% to 0.95%. Sequenced sample: gut tissue. These receptors all come from a boy aged 10-17 years with moderate ulcerative colitis. CDR3s include the opening cysteine and the closing phenylalanine or tryptophan. A D gene is named only where the DNA matches it firmly. Clone size appears in some rows only: once, few, many, or a class for an expanded clone.

>TRBV4-2|NA|TRBJ2-7|TRBD2
TGTGCCAGCAGCCAAGTATTGGCTCTAGCGGGGGGGTACGAGCAGTACTTC
CASSQVLALAGGYEQYF
>TRBV11-2|NA|TRBJ2-5|NA
TGTGCCAGCAGCCTAGGGAACCAAGAGACCCAGTACTTC
CASSLGNQETQYF
>TRBV28|NA|TRBJ2-1|TRBD2
TGTGCCAGCATGTCACTAGCGGGGGCTAGTGAGCAGTTCTTC
CASMSLAGASEQFF
>TRBV29-1|NA|TRBJ2-7|TRBD1
TGCAGCGCCGGGACAGGTCCCTACGAGCAGTACTTC
CSAGTGPYEQYF
>TRBV4-1|NA|TRBJ1-5|NA
TGCGCCAGCAGCCAAGATAAGGGCCAGCCCCAGCATTTT
CASSQDKGQPQHF
>TRBV21-1|NA|TRBJ2-5|NA
TGTGCCAGCCGCAGGGGGCGGACCCAAGAGACCCAGTACTTC
CASRRGRTQETQYF
>TRBV11-2|medium-sized|TRBJ2-1|TRBD2
TGTGCCAGCAGCTCTGGCCCCGGGAGGAACAATGAGCAGTTCTTC
CASSSGPGRNNEQFF
>TRBV28|NA|TRBJ2-1|TRBD1
TGTGCCAGCAGTTGGGACAGGGGATTAAATGAGCAGTTCTTC
CASSWDRGLNEQFF
>TRBV25-1|NA|TRBJ2-7|TRBD2
TGTGCCAGCAGTGTTCGACTAGCGGGAGTCTACGAGCAGTACTTC
CASSVRLAGVYEQYF
>TRBV15|NA|TRBJ1-1|NA
TGTGCCACCAGCAGAGATCAAGTAGATGGAGCTTTCTTT
CATSRDQVDGAFF
>TRBV18|NA|TRBJ2-1|NA
TGTGCCAGCTCACCACCCGCCGGCAGGGAAGGGAGTGAGCAGTTCTTC
CASSPPAGREGSEQFF
>TRBV27|NA|TRBJ2-1|TRBD2
TGTGCCAGCAGACCGGGACTAGCGGGAATCAATGAGCAGTTCTTC
CASRPGLAGINEQFF
>TRBV4-1|NA|TRBJ2-7|NA
TGCGCCAGCAGCCAGATAGGGACTTACGAGCAGTACTTC
CASSQIGTYEQYF
>TRBV28|NA|TRBJ1-5|TRBD1
TGTGCCAGCAGAGGGGGCCCTCAGCCCCAGCATTTT
CASRGGPQPQHF
>TRBV28|NA|TRBJ2-7|TRBD1
TGTGCCAGCAGACCAAGGGACAGGGTGAACGAGCAGTACTTC
CASRPRDRVNEQYF
>TRBV9|few|TRBJ2-1|NA
TGTGCCAGCAGCGTCGGGCCAGGGATATACAATGAGCAGTTCTTC
CASSVGPGIYNEQFF
>TRBV29-1|NA|TRBJ2-1|NA
TGCAGCGCCGCTGGGGCGATACAAAACAATGAGCAGTTCTTC
CSAAGAIQNNEQFF
>TRBV28|NA|TRBJ1-2|NA
TGTGCCAGTCTCCTGAATGGAGGTGGCTACACCTTC
CASLLNGGGYTF
>TRBV7-9|NA|TRBJ2-7|TRBD1
TGTGCCAGCAGCTTAGAGGACAGGGCCGCCGAGCAGTACTTC
CASSLEDRAAEQYF
>TRBV5-1|few|TRBJ1-4|NA
TGCGCCAGCAGCTTGAATCAGGGGCGAGAAAAACTGTTTTTT
CASSLNQGREKLFF
>TRBV9|NA|TRBJ2-1|TRBD2
TGTGCCAGCAGCGTACTAGCGGGGGACTACAATGAGCAGTTCTTC
CASSVLAGDYNEQFF
>TRBV7-2|NA|TRBJ2-2|TRBD1
TGTGCCAGCAGCACCCGACAGGGAAATGGTGGGGAGCTGTTTTTT
CASSTRQGNGGELFF
>TRBV18|NA|TRBJ1-1|NA
TGTGCCAGCTCACCAGGGGTTCAATCTGAAGCTTTCTTT
CASSPGVQSEAFF
>TRBV7-3|NA|TRBJ2-1|NA
TGTGCCAGCAGCTTAAGCCCACAAGAGCAGTTCTTC
CASSLSPQEQFF
>TRBV5-1|NA|TRBJ1-1|NA
TGCGCCAGTCGCGAGTCCCTGAGATGGACCATGAACACTGAAGCTTTCTTT
CASRESLRWTMNTEAFF
>TRBV7-9|NA|TRBJ1-6|NA
TGTGCCAGCAGCTTAGTGGGGGACAATTCACCCCTCCACTTT
CASSLVGDNSPLHF
>TRBV4-3|NA|TRBJ1-2|NA
TGCGCCAGCAGCCAAGATTTGACGGTGCGTGGCTACACCTTC
CASSQDLTVRGYTF
>TRBV5-1|NA|TRBJ1-1|TRBD1
TGCGCCAGCAGCTTGGGGGACAGTTTGAACACTGAAGCTTTCTTT
CASSLGDSLNTEAFF
>TRBV6-5|NA|TRBJ2-5|TRBD2
TGTGCCAGCAGTTATGCGATAGCGGGATTGGGAGAGACCCAGTACTTC
CASSYAIAGLGETQYF
>TRBV4-1|NA|TRBJ2-1|NA
TGCGCCAGCAGCCACCCTGGGGCGGGGAACCAGTTCTTC
CASSHPGAGNQFF
>TRBV9|NA|TRBJ2-7|NA
TGTGCCAGCAGCGAGACCGAAAGGGGCGAGCAGTACTTC
CASSETERGEQYF
>TRBV21-1|NA|TRBJ2-1|NA
TGTGCCAGCAGCATTCGACAGGCCCTTTCCAATGAGCAGTTCTTC
CASSIRQALSNEQFF
>TRBV21-1|NA|TRBJ1-4|NA
TGTGCCAGCAGCAAAGTAGGAGCAACTAATGAAAAACTGTTTTTT
CASSKVGATNEKLFF
>TRBV7-2|NA|TRBJ2-7|TRBD2
TGTGCCAGCAGCTTAGATCTAGCGGGAACAGGCGAGCAGTACTTC
CASSLDLAGTGEQYF
>TRBV27|few|TRBJ1-3|TRBD1
TGTGCCAGCAGTTTATTGGGACAGGGCTCTGGAAACACCATATATTTT
CASSLLGQGSGNTIYF
>TRBV2|NA|TRBJ2-1|TRBD2
TGTGCCAGCAGGGCTAACTTTGGGACTAGCGGGGGGCCTAATGAGCAGTTCTTC
CASRANFGTSGGPNEQFF
>TRBV9|few|TRBJ2-7|NA
TGTGCCAGCAGCGTAGGGATAGAATCCCCTATCAACGAGCAGTACTTC
CASSVGIESPINEQYF
>TRBV5-4|once|TRBJ1-4|NA
TGTGCCAGCAGCAGGGAACTTAATGAAAAACTGTTTTTT
CASSRELNEKLFF
>TRBV15|NA|TRBJ2-1|NA
TGTGCCACCAGCAGAGCACGGATGACCAGCTCCTACAATGAGCAGTTCTTC
CATSRARMTSSYNEQFF
>TRBV5-1|NA|TRBJ2-2|NA
TGCGCCAGCAGCTGGGGGGTTAATATTGGCACCGGGGAGCTGTTTTTT
CASSWGVNIGTGELFF
>TRBV19|few|TRBJ1-5|NA
TGTGCCAGTAGTATTCTTGCAGGGAATCAGCCCCAGCATTTT
CASSILAGNQPQHF